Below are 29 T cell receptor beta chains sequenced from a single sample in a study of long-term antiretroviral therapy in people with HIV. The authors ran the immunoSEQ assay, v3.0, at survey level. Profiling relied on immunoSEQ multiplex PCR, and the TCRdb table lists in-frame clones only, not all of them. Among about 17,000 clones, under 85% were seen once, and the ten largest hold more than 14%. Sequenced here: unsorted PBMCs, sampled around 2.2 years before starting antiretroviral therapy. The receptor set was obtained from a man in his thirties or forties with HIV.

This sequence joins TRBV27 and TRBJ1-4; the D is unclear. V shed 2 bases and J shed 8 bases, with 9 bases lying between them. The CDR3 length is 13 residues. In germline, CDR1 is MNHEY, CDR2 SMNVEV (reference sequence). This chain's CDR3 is CASSLAGGEKLFF. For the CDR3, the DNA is TGTGCCAGCAGTTTAGCAGGAGGCGAAAAACTGTTTTTT. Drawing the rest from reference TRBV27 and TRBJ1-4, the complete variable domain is EAQVTQNPRYLITVTGKKLTVTCSQNMNHEYMSWYRQDPGLGLRQIYYSMNVEVTDKGDVPEGYKVSRKEKRNFPLILESPSPNQTSLYFCASSLAGGEKLFFGSGTQLSVL.

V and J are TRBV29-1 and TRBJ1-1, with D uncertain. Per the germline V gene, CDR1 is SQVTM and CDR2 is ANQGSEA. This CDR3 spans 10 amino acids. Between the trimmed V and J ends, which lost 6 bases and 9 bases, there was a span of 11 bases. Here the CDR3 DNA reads TGCAGCGTCTATAAAGGGAAAGCTTTCTTT. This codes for CSVYKGKAFF. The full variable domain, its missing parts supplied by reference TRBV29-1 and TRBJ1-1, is SAVISQKPSRDICQRGTSLTIQCQVDSQVTMMFWYRQQPGQSLTLIATANQGSEATYESGFVIDKFPISRPNLTFSTLTVSNMSPEDSSIYLCSVYKGKAFFGQGTRLTVV.

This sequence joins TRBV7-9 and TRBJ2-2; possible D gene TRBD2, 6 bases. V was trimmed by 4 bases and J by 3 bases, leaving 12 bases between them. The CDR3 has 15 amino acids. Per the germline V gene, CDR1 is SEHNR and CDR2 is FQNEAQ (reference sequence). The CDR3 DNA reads TGTGCCAGCAGCTATGCGGGGCGCGACACCGGGGAGCTGTTTTTT. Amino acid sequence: CASSYAGRDTGELFF.

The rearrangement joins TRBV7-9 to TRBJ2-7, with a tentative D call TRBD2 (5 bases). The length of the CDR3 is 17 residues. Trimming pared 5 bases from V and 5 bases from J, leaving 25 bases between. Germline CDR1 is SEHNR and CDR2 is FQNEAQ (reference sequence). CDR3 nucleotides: TGTGCCAGCAGCCCACTAGGACTCTTGATATCTGCGCACGAGCAGTACTTC. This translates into CASSPLGLLISAHEQYF.

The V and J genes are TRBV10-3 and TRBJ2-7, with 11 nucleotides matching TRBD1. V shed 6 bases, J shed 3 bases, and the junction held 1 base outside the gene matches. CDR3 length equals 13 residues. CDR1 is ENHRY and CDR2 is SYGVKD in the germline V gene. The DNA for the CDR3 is TGTGCCATCAGAGGGACAGGGGGCTACGAGCAGTACTTC. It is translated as CAIRGTGGYEQYF.

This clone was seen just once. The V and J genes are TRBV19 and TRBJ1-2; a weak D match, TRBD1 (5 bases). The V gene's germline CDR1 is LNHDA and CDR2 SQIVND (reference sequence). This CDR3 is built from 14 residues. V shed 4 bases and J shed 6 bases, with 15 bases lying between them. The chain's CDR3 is CASSNGAQRDGYTF. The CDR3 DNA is TGTGCCAGTAGTAACGGGGCCCAAAGGGATGGCTACACCTTC.

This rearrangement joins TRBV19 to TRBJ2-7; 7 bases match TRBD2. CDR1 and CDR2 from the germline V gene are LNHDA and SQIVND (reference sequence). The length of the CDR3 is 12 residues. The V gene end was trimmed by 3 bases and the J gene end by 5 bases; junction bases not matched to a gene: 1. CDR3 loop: CASSMGGNEQYF. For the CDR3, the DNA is TGTGCCAGTAGTATGGGGGGGAACGAGCAGTACTTC.

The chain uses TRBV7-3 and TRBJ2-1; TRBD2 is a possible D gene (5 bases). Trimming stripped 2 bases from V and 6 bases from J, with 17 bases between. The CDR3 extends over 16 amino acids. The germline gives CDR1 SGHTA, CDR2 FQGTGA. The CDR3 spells CASSLDSAAGGNEQFF. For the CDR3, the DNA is TGTGCCAGCAGCTTAGACTCAGCGGCGGGCGGCAATGAGCAGTTCTTC.

CDR3 residues: CASSHGGLAGGAEQFF. DNA for the CDR3: TGTGCCAGCTCACATGGCGGACTAGCGGGAGGGGCTGAGCAGTTCTTC. The chain uses TRBV18 and TRBJ2-1; 15 bases fit TRBD2. Germline CDR1 KGHSH, CDR2 LQKENI. Losses at the gene ends were 4 bases for V and 9 bases for J; bases not matched to a gene: 7. The CDR3 extends over 16 amino acids. Variable domain in full (rest from reference TRBV18 and TRBJ2-1): NAGVMQNPRHLVRRRGQEARLRCSPMKGHSHVYWYRQLPEEGLKFMVYLQKENIIDESGMPKERFSAEFPKEGPSILRIQQVVRGDSAAYFCASSHGGLAGGAEQFFGPGTRLTVL.

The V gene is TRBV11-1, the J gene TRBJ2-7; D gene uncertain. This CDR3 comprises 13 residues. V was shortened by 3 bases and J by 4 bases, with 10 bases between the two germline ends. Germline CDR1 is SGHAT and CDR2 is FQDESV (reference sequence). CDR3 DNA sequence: TGTGCCAGCAGCTTTGGCCAGATTTACGAGCAGTACTTC. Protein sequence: CASSFGQIYEQYF.

Here the CDR3 reads CAWSSGGDLTGELFF. CDR3 DNA: TGTGCCTGGAGTTCAGGGGGCGATCTTACCGGGGAGCTGTTTTTT. This chain joins TRBV30 and TRBJ2-2, with 8 nucleotides matching TRBD1. Unmatched junction bases numbered 7, after V lost 2 bases and J lost 5 bases. Per germline, CDR1 GTSNPN and CDR2 SVGIG (reference sequence). This CDR3 is 15 amino acids long.

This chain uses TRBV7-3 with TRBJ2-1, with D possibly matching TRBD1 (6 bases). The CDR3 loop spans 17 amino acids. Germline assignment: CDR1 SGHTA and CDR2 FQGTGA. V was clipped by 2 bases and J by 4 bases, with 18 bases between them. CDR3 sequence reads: CASSLDPGALVYNEQFF. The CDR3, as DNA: TGTGCCAGCAGCTTAGACCCAGGGGCCCTAGTATACAATGAGCAGTTCTTC.

The CDR3 loop is CASTRPQSGTDEKLFF. The CDR3 coding sequence is TGTGCCAGCACCCGACCACAATCCGGGACTGACGAAAAACTGTTTTTT. The chain couples TRBV11-2 to TRBJ1-4; perhaps TRBD1 as D (5 bases). The CDR3 covers 16 residues. V was trimmed by 7 bases and J by 8 bases, leaving 23 bases between them. Germline CDR1 is SGHAT and CDR2 is FQNNGV.

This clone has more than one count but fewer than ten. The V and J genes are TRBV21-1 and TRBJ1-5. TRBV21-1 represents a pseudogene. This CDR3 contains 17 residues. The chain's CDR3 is CASPSPRRESGHQPQHF. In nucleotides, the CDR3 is TGTGCCAGCCCCTCCCCCCGACGGGAATCCGGTCATCAGCCCCAGCATTTT.

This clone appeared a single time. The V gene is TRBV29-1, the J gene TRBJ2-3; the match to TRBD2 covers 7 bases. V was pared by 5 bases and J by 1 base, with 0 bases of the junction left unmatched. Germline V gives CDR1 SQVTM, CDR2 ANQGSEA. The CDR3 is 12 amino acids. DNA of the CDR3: TGCAGCGTTAGCGGGGGCACAGATACGCAGTATTTT. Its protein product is CSVSGGTDTQYF.

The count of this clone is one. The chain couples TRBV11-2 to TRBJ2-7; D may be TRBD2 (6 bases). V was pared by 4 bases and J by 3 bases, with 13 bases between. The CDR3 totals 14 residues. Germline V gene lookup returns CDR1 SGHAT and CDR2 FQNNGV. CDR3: CASSSGTLVYEQYF. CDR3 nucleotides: TGTGCCAGCAGCTCCGGGACTCTTGTCTACGAGCAGTACTTC.

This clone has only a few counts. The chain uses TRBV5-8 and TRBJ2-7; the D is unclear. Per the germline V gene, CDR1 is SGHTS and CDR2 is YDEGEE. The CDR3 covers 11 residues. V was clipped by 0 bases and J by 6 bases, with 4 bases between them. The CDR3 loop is CASSLELEQYF. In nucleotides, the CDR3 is TGTGCCAGCAGCTTGGAGCTCGAGCAGTACTTC.

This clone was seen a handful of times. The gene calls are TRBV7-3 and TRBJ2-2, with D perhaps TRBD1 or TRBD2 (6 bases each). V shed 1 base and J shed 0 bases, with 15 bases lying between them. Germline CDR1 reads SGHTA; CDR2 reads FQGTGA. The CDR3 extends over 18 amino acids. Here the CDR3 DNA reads TGTGCCAGCAGCTTAAAGGGCGGGACATTGGCGAACACCGGGGAGCTGTTTTTT. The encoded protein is CASSLKGGTLANTGELFF.

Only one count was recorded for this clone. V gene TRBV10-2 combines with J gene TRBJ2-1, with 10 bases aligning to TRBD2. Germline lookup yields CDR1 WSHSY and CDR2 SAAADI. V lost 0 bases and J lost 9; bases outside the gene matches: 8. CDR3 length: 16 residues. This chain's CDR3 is CASSESVASGGGEQFF. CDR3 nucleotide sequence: TGCGCCAGCAGTGAGTCGGTGGCTAGCGGGGGAGGTGAGCAGTTCTTC.

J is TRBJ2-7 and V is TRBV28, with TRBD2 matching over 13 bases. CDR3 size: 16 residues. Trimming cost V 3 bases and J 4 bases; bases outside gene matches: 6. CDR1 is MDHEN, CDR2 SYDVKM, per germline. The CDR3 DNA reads TGTGCCAGCAGTTTGGGGACTAGCGGGATCAGGTACGAGCAGTACTTC. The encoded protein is CASSLGTSGIRYEQYF.

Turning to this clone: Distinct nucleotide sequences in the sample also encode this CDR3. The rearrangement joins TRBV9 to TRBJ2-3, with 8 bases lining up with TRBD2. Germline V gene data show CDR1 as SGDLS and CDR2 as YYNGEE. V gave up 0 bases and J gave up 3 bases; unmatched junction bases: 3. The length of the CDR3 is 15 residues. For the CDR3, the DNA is TGTGCCAGCAGCGTAGAAGCGGGGGATACAGATACGCAGTATTTT. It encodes CASSVEAGDTDTQYF.

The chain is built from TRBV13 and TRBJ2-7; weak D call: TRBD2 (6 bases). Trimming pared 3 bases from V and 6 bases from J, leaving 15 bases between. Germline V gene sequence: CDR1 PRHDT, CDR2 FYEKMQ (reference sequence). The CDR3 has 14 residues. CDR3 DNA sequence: TGTGCCAGCAGCTTTGAGTTCGGAGGGCTCGAGCAGTACTTC. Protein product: CASSFEFGGLEQYF. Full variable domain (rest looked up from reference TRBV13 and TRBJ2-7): AAGVIQSPRHLIKEKRETATLKCYPIPRHDTVYWYQQGPGQDPQFLISFYEKMQSDKGSIPDRFSAQQFSDYHSELNMSSLELGDSALYFCASSFEFGGLEQYFGPGTRLTVT.

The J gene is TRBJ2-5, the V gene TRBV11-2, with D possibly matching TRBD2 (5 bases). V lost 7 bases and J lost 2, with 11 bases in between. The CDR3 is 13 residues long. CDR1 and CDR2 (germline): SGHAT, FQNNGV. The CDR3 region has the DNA TGTGCCAGCAACCTGGGGAGACAAGAGACCCAGTACTTC. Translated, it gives CASNLGRQETQYF.

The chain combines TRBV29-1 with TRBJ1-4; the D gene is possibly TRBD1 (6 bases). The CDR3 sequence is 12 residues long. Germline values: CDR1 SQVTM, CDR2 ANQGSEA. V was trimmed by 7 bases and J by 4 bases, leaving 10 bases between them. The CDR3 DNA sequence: TGCAGCGCGACAGGCCTTAATGAAAAACTGTTTTTT. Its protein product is CSATGLNEKLFF.

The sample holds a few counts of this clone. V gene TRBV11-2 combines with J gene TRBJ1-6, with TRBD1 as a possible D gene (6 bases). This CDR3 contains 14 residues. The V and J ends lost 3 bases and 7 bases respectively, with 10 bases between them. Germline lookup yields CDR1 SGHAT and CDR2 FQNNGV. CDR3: CASSLGQGNSPLHF. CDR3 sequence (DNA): TGTGCCAGCAGCTTGGGACAAGGAAATTCACCCCTCCACTTT.

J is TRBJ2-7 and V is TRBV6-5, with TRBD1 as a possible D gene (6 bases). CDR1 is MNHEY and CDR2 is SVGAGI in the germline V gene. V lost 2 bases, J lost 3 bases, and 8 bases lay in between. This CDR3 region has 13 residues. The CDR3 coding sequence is TGTGCCAGCAGTTACGGGGGCGTCTACGAGCAGTACTTC. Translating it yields CASSYGGVYEQYF.

The CDR3 loop reads CASSFWGTGLDSPLHF. In DNA, the CDR3 is TGTGCCAGCAGCTTCTGGGGGACAGGGTTGGATTCACCCCTCCACTTT. The V call is TRBV7-9, the J call TRBJ1-6, with TRBD1 matching 9 bases. The CDR3 runs to 16 residues. Germline V lookup: CDR1 SEHNR, CDR2 FQNEAQ (reference sequence). V lost 3 bases and J lost 8; bases outside the gene matches: 8.

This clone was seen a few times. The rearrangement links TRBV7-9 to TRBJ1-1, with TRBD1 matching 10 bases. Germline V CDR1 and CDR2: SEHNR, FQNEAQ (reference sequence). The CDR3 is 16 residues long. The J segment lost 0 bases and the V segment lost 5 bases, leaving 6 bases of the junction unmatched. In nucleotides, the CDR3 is TGTGCCAGCAGCCGGGACAGGGGATCTATGAACACTGAAGCTTTCTTT. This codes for CASSRDRGSMNTEAFF.

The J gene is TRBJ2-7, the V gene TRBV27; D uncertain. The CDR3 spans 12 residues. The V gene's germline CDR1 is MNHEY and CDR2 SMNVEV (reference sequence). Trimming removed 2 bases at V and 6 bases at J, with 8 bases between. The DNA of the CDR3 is TGTGCCAGCAGTTTACAAGGGCTCGAGCAGTACTTC. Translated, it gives CASSLQGLEQYF.